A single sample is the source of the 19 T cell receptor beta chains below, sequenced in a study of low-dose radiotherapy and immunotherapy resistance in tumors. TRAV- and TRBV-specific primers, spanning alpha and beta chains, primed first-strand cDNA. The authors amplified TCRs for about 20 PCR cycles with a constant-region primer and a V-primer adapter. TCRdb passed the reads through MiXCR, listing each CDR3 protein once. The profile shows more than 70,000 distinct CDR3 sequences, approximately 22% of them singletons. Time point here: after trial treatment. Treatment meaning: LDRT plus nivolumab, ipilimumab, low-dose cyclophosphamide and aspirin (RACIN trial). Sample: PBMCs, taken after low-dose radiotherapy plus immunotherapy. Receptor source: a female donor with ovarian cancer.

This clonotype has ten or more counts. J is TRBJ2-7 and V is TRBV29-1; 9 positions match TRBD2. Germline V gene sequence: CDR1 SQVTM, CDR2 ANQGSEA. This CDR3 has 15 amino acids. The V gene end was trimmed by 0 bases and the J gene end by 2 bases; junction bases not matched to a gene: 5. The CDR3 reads CSVEDMSGGPYEQYF. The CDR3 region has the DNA TGCAGCGTTGAAGATATGAGCGGGGGGCCCTACGAGCAGTACTTC.

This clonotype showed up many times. The CDR3, as DNA: TGCAGCCTTTCAGAGGGACCTTGGGGACAAGAGACCCAGTACTTC. This codes for CSLSEGPWGQETQYF. V and J are TRBV29-1 and TRBJ2-5; D is tentatively TRBD1 or TRBD2 (5 bases each). V gave up 8 bases and J gave up 2 bases, with 21 bases separating them. The CDR3 covers 15 residues. In germline, CDR1 is SQVTM, CDR2 ANQGSEA. The full variable domain, completed using reference TRBV29-1 and TRBJ2-5, is SAVISQKPSRDICQRGTSLTIQCQVDSQVTMMFWYRQQPGQSLTLIATANQGSEATYESGFVIDKFPISRPNLTFSTLTVSNMSPEDSSIYLCSLSEGPWGQETQYFGPGTRLLVL.

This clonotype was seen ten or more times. In DNA, the CDR3 is TGCAGCGTTGAGTGGCGCGGGATTCCTGGGACCCAGTACTTC. Translated, it gives CSVEWRGIPGTQYF. This sequence joins TRBV29-1 and TRBJ2-5; tentative D call: TRBD2 (6 bases). Trimming pared 3 bases from V and 7 bases from J, leaving 18 bases between. This CDR3 has 14 residues. Germline CDR1 and CDR2: SQVTM and ANQGSEA.

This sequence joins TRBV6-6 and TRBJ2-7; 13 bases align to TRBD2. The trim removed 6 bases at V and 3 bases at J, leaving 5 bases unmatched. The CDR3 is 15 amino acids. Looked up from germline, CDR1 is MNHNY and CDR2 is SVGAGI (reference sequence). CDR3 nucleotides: TGTGCCAGCAGCCGGGGACTAGCGGGGATCTACGAGCAGTACTTC. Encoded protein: CASSRGLAGIYEQYF.

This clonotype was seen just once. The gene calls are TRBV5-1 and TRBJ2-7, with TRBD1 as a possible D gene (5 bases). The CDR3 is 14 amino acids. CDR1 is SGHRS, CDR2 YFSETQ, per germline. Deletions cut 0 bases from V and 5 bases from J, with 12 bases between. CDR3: CASSLAGFNHEQYF. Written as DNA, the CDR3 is TGCGCCAGCAGCTTGGCAGGGTTCAATCACGAGCAGTACTTC.

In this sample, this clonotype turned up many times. The CDR3 coding sequence is TGTGCCATCAGTGGGGGACAGGGGACAGATACGCAGTATTTT. Its translation: CAISGGQGTDTQYF. The rearrangement uses TRBV10-3 and TRBJ2-3, with 10 bases matching TRBD1. CDR1 and CDR2 from the germline V gene are ENHRY and SYGVKD. Trimming took 4 bases from V and 3 from J; bases not matched to a gene: 1. This CDR3 spans 14 amino acids.

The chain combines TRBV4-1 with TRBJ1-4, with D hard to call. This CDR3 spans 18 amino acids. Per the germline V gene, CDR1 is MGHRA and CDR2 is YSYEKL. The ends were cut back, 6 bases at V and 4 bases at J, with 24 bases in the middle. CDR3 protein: CASRSRPWEGRLNEKLFF. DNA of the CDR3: TGCGCCAGCAGGAGTAGGCCCTGGGAGGGTCGACTTAATGAAAAACTGTTTTTT.

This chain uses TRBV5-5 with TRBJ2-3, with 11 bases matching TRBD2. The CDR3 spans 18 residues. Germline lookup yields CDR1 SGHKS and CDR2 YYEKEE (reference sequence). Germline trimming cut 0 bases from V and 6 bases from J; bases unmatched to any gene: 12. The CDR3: CASSLGVAGGPWTDTQYF. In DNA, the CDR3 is TGTGCCAGCAGCTTGGGGGTAGCGGGAGGGCCATGGACGGATACGCAGTATTTT. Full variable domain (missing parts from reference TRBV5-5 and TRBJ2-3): DAGVTQSPTHLIKTRGQQVTLRCSPISGHKSVSWYQQVLGQGPQFIFQYYEKEERGRGNFPDRFSARQFPNYSSELNVNALLLGDSALYLCASSLGVAGGPWTDTQYFGPGTRLTVL.

CDR3 in amino acids: CASSRGQGAIGELFF. In DNA form, the CDR3 reads TGTGCCAGCAGCCGGGGACAGGGGGCGATCGGGGAGCTGTTTTTT. The chain carries TRBV3-1 and TRBJ2-2, with 12 bases aligning to TRBD1. V dropped 4 bases and J dropped 7; count of bases not matched to a gene: 4. Germline assignment: CDR1 LGHDT and CDR2 YNNKEL (reference sequence). This CDR3 region has 15 residues.

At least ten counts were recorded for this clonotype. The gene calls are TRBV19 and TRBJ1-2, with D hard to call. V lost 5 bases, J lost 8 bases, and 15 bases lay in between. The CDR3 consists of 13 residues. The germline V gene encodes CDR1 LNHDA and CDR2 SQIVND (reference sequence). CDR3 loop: CASSYPQGQGYTF. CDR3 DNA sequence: TGTGCCAGTAGTTACCCCCAAGGGCAGGGCTACACCTTC. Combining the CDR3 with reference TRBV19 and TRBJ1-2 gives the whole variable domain DGGITQSPKYLFRKEGQNVTLSCEQNLNHDAMYWYRQDPGQGLRLIYYSQIVNDFQKGDIAEGYSVSREKKESFPLTVTSAQKNPTAFYLCASSYPQGQGYTFGSGTRLTVV.

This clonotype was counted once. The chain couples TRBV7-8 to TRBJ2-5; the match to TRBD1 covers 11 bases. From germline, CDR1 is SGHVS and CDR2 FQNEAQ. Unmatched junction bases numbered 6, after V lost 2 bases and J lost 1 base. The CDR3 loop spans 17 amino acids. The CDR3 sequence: CASSLTDRGRFQETQYF. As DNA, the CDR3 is TGTGCCAGCAGCTTAACGGACAGGGGGCGCTTCCAAGAGACCCAGTACTTC.

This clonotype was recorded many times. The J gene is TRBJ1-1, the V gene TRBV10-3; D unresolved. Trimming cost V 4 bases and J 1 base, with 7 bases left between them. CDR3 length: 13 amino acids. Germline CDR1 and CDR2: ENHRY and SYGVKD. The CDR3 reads CAISGEGNTEAFF. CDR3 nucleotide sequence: TGTGCCATCAGTGGCGAGGGGAACACTGAAGCTTTCTTT.

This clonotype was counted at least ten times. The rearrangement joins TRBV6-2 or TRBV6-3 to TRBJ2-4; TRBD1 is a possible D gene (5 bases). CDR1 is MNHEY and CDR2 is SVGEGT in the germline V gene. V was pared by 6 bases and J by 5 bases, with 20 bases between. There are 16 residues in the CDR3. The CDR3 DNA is TGTGCCAGCAGCTCGTTGGGGCAGGGAAGAGAAAACATTCAGTACTTC. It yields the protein CASSSLGQGRENIQYF.

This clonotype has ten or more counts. CDR3 DNA: TGTGCCAGCAGCGTAGGCGGGGGGAAGTACGAGCAGTACTTC. Translated, it gives CASSVGGGKYEQYF. The chain employs TRBV9 and TRBJ2-7; TRBD2 aligns across 8 bases. The CDR3 consists of 14 residues. Germline values: CDR1 SGDLS, CDR2 YYNGEE. The junction had 3 bases not matched to a gene; V was cut back by 0 bases and J by 4 bases.

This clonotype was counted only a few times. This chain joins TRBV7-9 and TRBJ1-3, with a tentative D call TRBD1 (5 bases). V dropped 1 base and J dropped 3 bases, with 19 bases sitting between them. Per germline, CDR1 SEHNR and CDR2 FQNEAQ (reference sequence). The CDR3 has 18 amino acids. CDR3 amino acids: CASSLVGGRPVDGNTIYF. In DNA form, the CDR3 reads TGTGCCAGCAGCTTAGTCGGGGGACGGCCAGTTGATGGAAACACCATATATTTT.

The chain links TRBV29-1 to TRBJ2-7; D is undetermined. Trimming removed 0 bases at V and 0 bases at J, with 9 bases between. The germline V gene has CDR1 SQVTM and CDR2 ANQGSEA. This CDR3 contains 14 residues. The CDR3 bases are TGCAGCGTTGAAGATAATCAGGTCTCCTACGAGCAGTACTTC. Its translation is CSVEDNQVSYEQYF.

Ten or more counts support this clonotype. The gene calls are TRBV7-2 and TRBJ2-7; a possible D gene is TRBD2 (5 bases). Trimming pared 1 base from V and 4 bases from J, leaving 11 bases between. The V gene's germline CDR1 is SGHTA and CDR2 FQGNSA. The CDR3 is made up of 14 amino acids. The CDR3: CASSLGRTGYEQYF. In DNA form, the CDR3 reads TGTGCCAGCAGCTTAGGGAGGACGGGTTACGAGCAGTACTTC.

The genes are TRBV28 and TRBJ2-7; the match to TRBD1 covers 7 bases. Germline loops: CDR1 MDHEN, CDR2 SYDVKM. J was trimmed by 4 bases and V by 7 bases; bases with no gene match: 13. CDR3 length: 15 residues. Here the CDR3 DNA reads TGTGCCAGCACCCTTGACGGGACAGAGGGGTACGAGCAGTACTTC. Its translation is CASTLDGTEGYEQYF.

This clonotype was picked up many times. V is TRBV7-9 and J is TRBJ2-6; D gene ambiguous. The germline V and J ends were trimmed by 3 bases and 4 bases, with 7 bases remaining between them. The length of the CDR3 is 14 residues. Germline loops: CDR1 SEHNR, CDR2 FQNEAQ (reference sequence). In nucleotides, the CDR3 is TGTGCCAGCAGCTTCACCCTGGGGGCCAACGTCCTGACTTTC. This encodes CASSFTLGANVLTF.